Listed here are 32 T cell receptor beta chains from one sample, sequenced in a study of human T cells and chemical hapten exposure. MiXCR was run by TCRdb on the RACE reads, yielding one entry per CDR3 protein. The top ten clones hold less than 3.5% of a sample with 190,000 or so distinct CDR3 sequences, around 30% of them seen once. Specified time point: pre-sensitization, week 0. Treatment specified: therapeutic diphenylcyclopropenone sensitization with weekly scalp DPC. Here the sequenced sample was whole blood, taken in connection with sensitization to the hapten diphenylcyclopropenone (DPC). The receptors shown here come from a woman aged 25 to 45 with alopecia areata. Some clones in this sample may be carry-over from other donors' samples.

This chain connects TRBV28 to TRBJ2-7; D is possibly TRBD1 (6 bases). Germline CDR1 and CDR2: MDHEN and SYDVKM. V lost 5 bases, J lost 0 bases, and 14 bases lay in between. The CDR3 is made up of 15 amino acids. The chain's CDR3 is CASSLRTASSYEQYF. In DNA form, the CDR3 reads TGTGCCAGCAGTCTGAGGACAGCTAGCTCCTACGAGCAGTACTTC. Full variable domain (outside the CDR3, taken from reference TRBV28 and TRBJ2-7): DVKVTQSSRYLVKRTGEKVFLECVQDMDHENMFWYRQDPGLGLRLIYFSYDVKMKEKGDIPEGYSVSREKKERFSLILESASTNQTSMYLCASSLRTASSYEQYFGPGTRLTVT.

This clonotype turned up a few times. The V and J genes are TRBV7-2 and TRBJ2-7, with D possibly matching TRBD1 (6 bases). The CDR3 spans 14 residues. V was pared by 1 base and J by 3 bases, with 10 bases between. The germline V gene encodes CDR1 SGHTA and CDR2 FQGNSA. CDR3 nucleotide sequence: TGTGCCAGCAGCTTAGGCCAGGGGATCTACGAGCAGTACTTC. The encoded protein is CASSLGQGIYEQYF. The variable domain in full, completed from reference TRBV7-2 and TRBJ2-7, reads GAGVSQSPSNKVTEKGKDVELRCDPISGHTALYWYRQSLGQGLEFLIYFQGNSAPDKSGLPSDRFSAERTGGSVSTLTIQRTQQEDSAVYLCASSLGQGIYEQYFGPGTRLTVT.

This clonotype was detected a few times. The chain couples TRBV6-6 to TRBJ2-5; D is tentatively TRBD1 or TRBD2 (5 bases each). Germline V CDR1 and CDR2: MNHNY, SVGAGI (reference sequence). The ends were cut back, 10 bases at V and 3 bases at J, with 15 bases in the middle. This CDR3 is 13 amino acids long. The CDR3 region is CATTRGQKETQYF. CDR3 DNA sequence: TGTGCCACCACTAGGGGCCAGAAAGAGACCCAGTACTTC.

The chain carries TRBV19 and TRBJ1-5, with D hard to call. V gave up 7 bases and J gave up 2 bases, with 15 bases separating them. Germline CDR1 LNHDA, CDR2 SQIVND (reference sequence). The CDR3 extends over 15 amino acids. DNA for the CDR3: TGTGCCAGTACCCCTACCTACGGTGGCAATCAGCCCCAGCATTTT. It encodes CASTPTYGGNQPQHF.

This clonotype was seen a handful of times. This sequence joins TRBV7-2 and TRBJ1-4, with D uncertain. Trimming stripped 2 bases from V and 5 bases from J, with 9 bases between. This CDR3 comprises 14 residues. Germline loops: CDR1 SGHTA, CDR2 FQGNSA. CDR3 residues: CASSLQRSNEKLFF. The CDR3 DNA reads TGTGCCAGCAGCTTACAAAGAAGCAATGAAAAACTGTTTTTT.

This clonotype was counted a few times. The chain's CDR3 is CSVARGTTDTQYF. In nucleotides, the CDR3 is TGCAGCGTTGCCAGGGGAACAACAGATACGCAGTATTTT. The chain carries TRBV29-1 and TRBJ2-3, with D possibly being TRBD1 (6 bases). Trimming shortened V by 4 bases and J by 3 bases, and 11 bases separated the two germline ends. The CDR3 consists of 13 residues. The germline gives CDR1 SQVTM, CDR2 ANQGSEA.

The chain uses TRBV4-2 and TRBJ1-6; D unresolved. V lost 0 bases to trimming and J lost 7 bases, with 4 bases between them. The germline V gene has CDR1 LGHNA and CDR2 YNFKEQ. The CDR3 sequence is 13 residues long. Here the CDR3 DNA reads TGTGCCAGCAGCCAAGACGAAAATTCACCCCTCCACTTT. It is translated as CASSQDENSPLHF.

The chain joins TRBV21-1 to TRBJ2-7. TRBV21-1 is marked as a pseudogene. The CDR3 covers 16 residues. The DNA for the CDR3 is TGTGCCAGCAGCAAAAGCAAGCCATCAACCTACTACGAGCAGTACTTC. Translating it yields CASSKSKPSTYYEQYF.

The chain recombines TRBV19 with TRBJ2-2; TRBD1 aligns across 12 bases. Germline values: CDR1 LNHDA, CDR2 SQIVND (reference sequence). There are 17 residues in the CDR3. V gave up 5 bases and J gave up 0 bases; unmatched junction bases: 4. CDR3 region: CASSRGQGAPNTGELFF. In DNA form, the CDR3 reads TGTGCCAGTAGTCGGGGACAGGGGGCCCCGAACACCGGGGAGCTGTTTTTT.

This clonotype has just a few counts. The V gene is TRBV13, the J gene TRBJ1-1, with D perhaps TRBD1 (6 bases). V shed 1 base and J shed 7 bases, with 19 bases lying between them. The CDR3 runs to 16 residues. Germline assignment: CDR1 PRHDT and CDR2 FYEKMQ (reference sequence). The CDR3 bases are TGTGCCAGCAGCTTAGTAGAGGGGGGACTGGGATATGAAGCTTTCTTT. This codes for CASSLVEGGLGYEAFF.

The V gene is TRBV10-3, the J gene TRBJ2-1; the D is unclear. This CDR3 is 15 amino acids long. Germline lookup yields CDR1 ENHRY and CDR2 SYGVKD. Trimming cost V 6 bases and J 1 base, with 13 bases left between them. DNA of the CDR3: TGTGCCATCAGGAGTTCAGCTGATTCCTACAATGAGCAGTTCTTC. This encodes CAIRSSADSYNEQFF.

The chain couples TRBV6-5 to TRBJ1-5, with 8 bases that match TRBD1. The CDR3 has 13 amino acids. The germline V gene encodes CDR1 MNHEY and CDR2 SVGAGI. After removal of 8 bases from V and 5 bases from J, the junction contained 5 bases not matched to a gene. The CDR3 is CASGGQEDQPQHF. The CDR3 DNA sequence: TGTGCCAGCGGGGGACAGGAGGATCAGCCCCAGCATTTT.

The V call is TRBV6-2 or TRBV6-3, the J call TRBJ2-5; 7 nucleotides match TRBD1. Germline V gene lookup returns CDR1 MNHEY and CDR2 SVGEGT. The CDR3 spans 15 residues. The junction had 11 bases not matched to a gene; V was cut back by 7 bases and J by 3 bases. The CDR3 DNA sequence: TGTGCCAGCACCGAAATAGGCAGGGGGAAAGAGACCCAGTACTTC. Its protein is CASTEIGRGKETQYF.

The chain uses TRBV5-4 and TRBJ1-4, with D possibly TRBD1 on 6 matching bases. This CDR3 has 16 residues. Germline lookup yields CDR1 SGHNT and CDR2 YYREEE (reference sequence). V shed 6 bases and J shed 6 bases, with 21 bases lying between them. The CDR3, as DNA: TGTGCCAGCACCAACACCGGTACAGGGACGCATGAAAAACTGTTTTTT. Residues: CASTNTGTGTHEKLFF.

This clonotype was counted many times. The chain joins TRBV7-2 to TRBJ1-5; tentative D call: TRBD1 (6 bases). Germline assignment: CDR1 SGHTA and CDR2 FQGNSA. Between the trimmed V and J ends, which lost 2 bases and 4 bases, there was a span of 12 bases. This CDR3 has 15 amino acids. The CDR3 bases are TGTGCCAGCAGCTTATTGGGGGGGCCAAATCAGCCCCAGCATTTT. Encoded protein: CASSLLGGPNQPQHF.

The chain couples TRBV28 to TRBJ2-1; D gene unclear. There are 13 residues in the CDR3. Germline loops: CDR1 MDHEN, CDR2 SYDVKM. The V gene lost 5 bases and the J gene lost 3 bases, with 8 bases spanning the gap. The CDR3 protein is CASSPTYYNEQFF. CDR3 nucleotides: TGTGCCAGCAGTCCGACGTACTACAATGAGCAGTTCTTC.

J is TRBJ2-7 and V is TRBV11-2; D tentatively reads TRBD1 or TRBD2 (5 bases each). Germline V gives CDR1 SGHAT, CDR2 FQNNGV. The CDR3 is made up of 13 amino acids. The V end was cut by 1 base, the J end by 4 bases, with 8 bases between. The CDR3 DNA reads TGTGCCAGCAGCTTAGGCAGGGAGTACGAGCAGTACTTC. Protein: CASSLGREYEQYF.

J is TRBJ2-6 and V is TRBV29-1; D possibly corresponds to TRBD2 (6 bases). The CDR3 runs to 15 residues. Trimming shortened V by 7 bases and J by 2 bases, and 15 bases separated the two germline ends. CDR1 SQVTM and CDR2 ANQGSEA come from the germline V gene. DNA for the CDR3: TGCAGCGCCACAGGAGGGGCAGCTGGGGCCAACGTCCTGACTTTC. It specifies CSATGGAAGANVLTF.

The chain joins TRBV6-2 or TRBV6-3 to TRBJ2-3, with D perhaps assigned TRBD1 or TRBD2 (5 bases each). Germline V lookup: CDR1 MNHEY, CDR2 SVGEGT. There are 15 residues in the CDR3. Trimming stripped 6 bases from V and 5 bases from J, with 18 bases between. CDR3 loop: CASRPATGAQDTQYF. The CDR3 DNA reads TGTGCCAGCAGGCCTGCAACCGGGGCCCAAGATACGCAGTATTTT.

This clonotype has ten or more counts. The chain recombines TRBV10-3 with TRBJ1-1; D is unclear. The V and J ends lost 4 bases and 5 bases respectively, with 14 bases between them. Germline CDR1 reads ENHRY; CDR2 reads SYGVKD. There are 14 residues in the CDR3. The CDR3 here is CAISVGPLGTEAFF. Written as DNA, the CDR3 is TGTGCCATCAGTGTAGGGCCCCTGGGGACTGAAGCTTTCTTT.

The chain carries TRBV28 and TRBJ2-1, with 8 bases lining up with TRBD2. Germline V gene lookup returns CDR1 MDHEN and CDR2 SYDVKM. The CDR3 has 15 amino acids. The V and J ends lost 5 bases and 7 bases, in that order; junction bases with no gene match: 10. The CDR3 reads CASSPQAGGVNEQFF. DNA for the CDR3: TGTGCCAGCAGTCCCCAGGCGGGAGGAGTAAATGAGCAGTTCTTC. Based on the CDR3 plus reference TRBV28 and TRBJ2-1, the full variable domain is DVKVTQSSRYLVKRTGEKVFLECVQDMDHENMFWYRQDPGLGLRLIYFSYDVKMKEKGDIPEGYSVSREKKERFSLILESASTNQTSMYLCASSPQAGGVNEQFFGPGTRLTVL.

This rearrangement joins TRBV5-1 to TRBJ2-3; D possibly corresponds to TRBD2 (6 bases). The length of the CDR3 is 17 residues. Germline-derived CDR1 and CDR2 are SGHRS and YFSETQ. The ends were cut back, 0 bases at V and 2 bases at J, with 16 bases in the middle. The CDR3 reads CASSLAAASVYTDTQYF. DNA for the CDR3: TGCGCCAGCAGCTTGGCAGCGGCTAGCGTGTACACAGATACGCAGTATTTT.

The chain recombines TRBV2 with TRBJ2-6; TRBD1 aligns across 9 bases. CDR1 and CDR2 (germline): SNHLY, FYNNEI. The V gene end was trimmed by 6 bases and the J gene end by 0 bases; junction bases not matched to a gene: 6. The CDR3 has 17 amino acids. In nucleotides, the CDR3 is TGTGCCAGCAGGGAGGGGACAGGGAACTCTGGGGCCAACGTCCTGACTTTC. Residues: CASREGTGNSGANVLTF.

This clonotype turned up a few times. V gene TRBV9 combines with J gene TRBJ2-3, with D unresolved. V was shortened by 1 base and J by 1 base, with 16 bases between the two germline ends. Germline values: CDR1 SGDLS, CDR2 YYNGEE. The CDR3 is 17 amino acids. The CDR3 reads CASSVTRPSHCTDTQYF. In DNA, the CDR3 is TGTGCCAGCAGCGTAACGAGACCTTCCCATTGCACAGATACGCAGTATTTT.

This clonotype was recorded a few times. This chain uses TRBV27 with TRBJ2-1, with TRBD2 identical over 7 bases. There are 16 residues in the CDR3. The germline V gene encodes CDR1 MNHEY and CDR2 SMNVEV (reference sequence). Unmatched junction bases numbered 12, after V lost 6 bases and J lost 4 bases. As DNA, the CDR3 is TGTGCCAGCAGCCCGGCGGGGGACTATCTATACAATGAGCAGTTCTTC. Translation gives CASSPAGDYLYNEQFF.

This clonotype was counted a few times. CDR3 amino acids: CASTDRDGTGELFF. In DNA, the CDR3 is TGTGCCAGTACGGACAGGGACGGCACCGGGGAGCTGTTTTTT. The V call is TRBV10-3, the J call TRBJ2-2, with 8 bases matching TRBD1. The J segment lost 4 bases and the V segment lost 10 bases, leaving 8 bases of the junction unmatched. The germline V gene encodes CDR1 ENHRY and CDR2 SYGVKD. CDR3 size: 14 residues.

This chain links TRBV5-1 with TRBJ1-1, with D possibly TRBD1 on 6 matching bases. V was cut by 4 bases and J by 5 bases, with 18 bases left in between. The CDR3 sequence is 15 residues long. Germline V gene data show CDR1 as SGHRS and CDR2 as YFSETQ. The CDR3 DNA reads TGCGCCAGCAGCATAAATTCACAGGGCGGAACTGAAGCTTTCTTT. Translating gives CASSINSQGGTEAFF.

The V gene is TRBV29-1, the J gene TRBJ1-1, with D hard to call. CDR1 and CDR2 (germline): SQVTM, ANQGSEA. Trimming shortened V by 4 bases and J by 4 bases, and 10 bases separated the two germline ends. The CDR3 sequence is 12 residues long. The CDR3 region is CSVGQGGTEAFF. In DNA form, the CDR3 reads TGCAGCGTTGGACAAGGCGGCACTGAAGCTTTCTTT.

This clonotype was observed a few times. The chain couples TRBV20-1 to TRBJ2-2, with TRBD2 matching over 11 bases. The J segment lost 7 bases and the V segment lost 4 bases, leaving 8 bases of the junction unmatched. Germline loops: CDR1 DFQATT, CDR2 SNEGSKA (reference sequence). The CDR3 sequence is 15 residues long. The CDR3 spells CSAKWLAGGHGELFF. The CDR3 DNA sequence: TGCAGTGCTAAGTGGCTAGCGGGGGGCCACGGGGAGCTGTTTTTT.

The J gene is TRBJ2-3, the V gene TRBV7-2, with D possibly being TRBD1 (5 bases). CDR3 length equals 13 residues. Germline V gives CDR1 SGHTA, CDR2 FQGNSA. V was shortened by 4 bases and J by 4 bases, with 9 bases between the two germline ends. In DNA, the CDR3 is TGTGCCAGCAGCTGGTGGGGCGCAGATACGCAGTATTTT. This gives the protein CASSWWGADTQYF.

This clonotype appeared a few times. This chain links TRBV20-1 with TRBJ1-2; the D gene is possibly TRBD1 (5 bases). The CDR3 extends over 12 amino acids. V lost 0 bases and J lost 7, with 9 bases in between. Germline V CDR1 and CDR2: DFQATT, SNEGSKA (reference sequence). The chain's CDR3 is CSARDTGGGYTF. The CDR3 DNA reads TGCAGTGCTAGAGATACAGGTGGTGGCTACACCTTC.

The V and J genes are TRBV6-2 or TRBV6-3 and TRBJ2-3; the D is unclear. V lost 2 bases and J 4 bases, leaving 10 bases between the germline ends. Germline V lookup: CDR1 MNHEY, CDR2 SVGEGT. The CDR3 extends over 14 amino acids. CDR3 in amino acids: CASSYAHASDTQYF. CDR3 sequence (DNA): TGTGCCAGCAGTTACGCCCATGCTTCAGATACGCAGTATTTT.